This T cell receptor beta chain derives from a study of OX40 agonist ivuxolimab in advanced cancers. Study-level background: Eligibility rules accepted prior anti-PD-1, anti-PD-L1 or anti-CTLA-4 therapy, and 40% to 50% had some.

A note on this clone: Its antigen is unknown.

Measured with immunoSEQ multiplex PCR; TCRdb has only the in-frame clones, and not every one. There are roughly 48,000 clones in the sample; less than 85% occur only once, and 1.1% lies in the top ten. The V gene's germline CDR1 is SNHLY and CDR2 FYNNEI. The J segment lost 4 bases and the V segment lost 6 bases, leaving 5 bases of the junction unmatched. The CDR3 loop spans 14 amino acids. Study-level findings and limits: Clonal expansion from baseline to week 6 occurred in both CD4+ and CD8+ T cells. On average, CD8+ T cells had more expanded clones than CD4+.

The receptor was isolated from an adult with an advanced solid tumor such as melanoma, head and neck, liver or kidney cancer. The chain uses TRBV2 and TRBJ2-2; 7 bases align to TRBD1. The material sequenced was CD4+ or CD8+ T cells sorted from blood, taken in a trial of the OX40 agonist ivuxolimab. The chain's CDR3 is CASRIGQVTGELFF. The CDR3, as DNA: TGTGCCAGCAGGATTGGACAGGTCACCGGGGAGCTGTTTTTT. Full variable domain (rest looked up from reference TRBV2 and TRBJ2-2): EPEVTQTPSHQVTQMGQEVILRCVPISNHLYFYWYRQILGQKVEFLVSFYNNEISEKSEIFDDQFSVERPDGSNFTLKIRSTKLEDSAMYFCASRIGQVTGELFFGEGSRLTVL.